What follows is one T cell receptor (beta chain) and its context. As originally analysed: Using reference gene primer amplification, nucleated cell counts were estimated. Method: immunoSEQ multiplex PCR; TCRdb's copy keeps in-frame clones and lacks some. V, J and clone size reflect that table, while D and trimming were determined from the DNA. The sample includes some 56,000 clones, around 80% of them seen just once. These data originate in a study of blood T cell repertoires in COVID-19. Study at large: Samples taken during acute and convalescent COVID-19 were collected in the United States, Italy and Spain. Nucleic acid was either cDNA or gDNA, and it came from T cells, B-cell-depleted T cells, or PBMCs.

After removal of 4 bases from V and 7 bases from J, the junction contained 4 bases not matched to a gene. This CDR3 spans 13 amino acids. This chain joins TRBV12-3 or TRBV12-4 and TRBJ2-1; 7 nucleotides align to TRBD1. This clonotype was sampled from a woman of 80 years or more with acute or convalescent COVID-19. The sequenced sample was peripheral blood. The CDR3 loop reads CASSSGRGNEQFF. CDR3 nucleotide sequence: TGTGCCAGCAGTTCTGGCAGGGGGAATGAGCAGTTCTTC.